The table lists the clone carrying this T cell receptor beta chain with a few counts. This record belongs to a study of T-cell reconstitution after alpha-beta-depleted transplantation in children. Germline CDR1 and CDR2: DFQATT and SNEGSKA (reference sequence). Deletions cut 1 base from V and 1 base from J, with 17 bases between. The CDR3 is made up of 17 amino acids. Construction of the TCRbeta library involved unique molecular identifiers. Each CDR3 protein gets one entry after TCRdb re-called the PCR reads with MiXCR. The table lists almost 400,000 distinct CDR3 sequences, 20% of them singletons. The sample here was PBMCs from the stem cell graft donor, taken from the stem cell graft. This TCR derives from a human donor who donated a stem cell graft to a child with acute myeloid leukemia. This chain joins TRBV20-1 and TRBJ2-4; D possibly corresponds to TRBD2 (6 bases). The CDR3 DNA reads as TGCAGTGCTAGAGGAGGGAACCCTAGCGCGGCCAAAAACATTCAGTACTTC. This encodes CSARGGNPSAAKNIQYF.